This T cell receptor (beta chain) was retrieved from a study of blood T cell repertoires in COVID-19. Study information: PBMCs, B-cell-depleted T cells, or T cells were the source of the cDNA or gDNA that made up the material.

Sequenced by immunoSEQ multiplex PCR; TCRdb stores in-frame clones only, minus some. The repertoire holds 350,000 to 400,000 clones, with approximately 89% as singletons. The ends lost 4 bases at V and 6 bases at J; junction bases unmatched: 9. Looked up from germline, CDR1 is SGHRS and CDR2 is YFSETQ. The CDR3 runs to 14 residues. Across about 22 US areas, participants ranged in age from 18 to 89 years. Participants had their cohort set by participant-reported clinical history. Recovered participants had two consecutive negative NP/OP PCR tests, healthcare professional clearance, or symptom resolution.

This clonotype originated in a woman in her thirties who had recovered from COVID-19. This chain connects TRBV5-1 to TRBJ1-1, with 7 bases matching TRBD1. Input material: PBMCs or T cells enriched from blood (not recorded which). Here the CDR3 reads CASSTTTGSAEAFF. The CDR3 coding sequence is TGCGCCAGCAGCACTACGACAGGGAGCGCTGAAGCTTTCTTT. The entire variable domain, with the rest obtained from reference TRBV5-1 and TRBJ1-1, is as follows: KAGVTQTPRYLIKTRGQQVTLSCSPISGHRSVSWYQQTPGQGLQFLFEYFSETQRNKGNFPGRFSGRQFSNSRSEMNVSTLELGDSALYLCASSTTTGSAEAFFGQGTRLTVV.